This T cell receptor (beta chain) derives from a study of cytomegalovirus exposure and HLA in healthy donors. Study-wide findings and caveats: The Asian-associated ancestry cluster reportedly had fewer N-insertions than the approximately 670-donor mean in a later analysis.

Details on this clone: Its specificity is unknown.

Trimming at V came to 4 bases and at J to 7 bases, leaving 17 bases not matched to a gene. The CDR3 length is 17 residues. Germline CDR1 and CDR2: WSHSY and SAAADI. The PCR used 60 Vbeta and 13 Jbeta primers. Data came from immunoSEQ multiplex PCR; TCRdb stores just in-frame clones and leaves some out. The sample records 90,000 to 120,000 clones, around 72% being singletons. The sample consisted of PBMCs. V usage is TRBV10-2 and J usage is TRBJ2-7; 9 nucleotides agree with TRBD1. The receptor was derived from a male donor in good health and CMV-seropositive. CDR3 bases: TGCGCCAGCAGTGTCGAGGGTCGGACAGGGGAACTGAGTGAGCAGTACTTC. This codes for CASSVEGRTGELSEQYF.